These 14 T cell receptor beta chains were sequenced from one sample in a study of shared clonotypes between healthy human individuals. Here immunoSEQ multiplex PCR was the method, and the copy in TCRdb shows in-frame clones only, minus some. This sample carries about 2 million clones, 95% of them seen once, and the ten largest clones take 0.1% to 0.15%. Input material: naive CD4+ T cells sorted from blood. The subset denotes: CD45RA+ positively selected. The source of these receptors is a man between 18 and 29 years old in good health.

The CDR3 reads CASTREFGNTIYF. The CDR3, as DNA: TGCGCCAGCACCCGGGAATTTGGAAACACCATATATTTT. The rearrangement links TRBV4-1 to TRBJ1-3; no clear D gene. The germline gives CDR1 MGHRA, CDR2 YSYEKL. V lost 7 bases to trimming and J lost 3 bases, with 10 bases between them. CDR3 length: 13 amino acids.

CDR3 in DNA: TGTGCCAGCAGTGTAGCGGGGGGCCCGGATACGCAGTATTTT. Encoded protein: CASSVAGGPDTQYF. The V and J genes are TRBV6-4 and TRBJ2-3; 10 bases align to TRBD2. This CDR3 is built from 14 residues. Germline V CDR1 and CDR2: MRHNA, SNTAGT. J was trimmed by 6 bases and V by 4 bases; bases with no gene match: 4.

The V call is TRBV6-5, the J call TRBJ1-4; a weak D match, TRBD1 (6 bases). Germline-derived CDR1 and CDR2 are MNHEY and SVGAGI. The V and J ends lost 7 bases and 4 bases respectively, with 10 bases between them. The CDR3 is 13 residues long. The CDR3 protein is CASKDRLNEKLFF. In DNA form, the CDR3 reads TGTGCCAGCAAGGACAGACTTAATGAAAAACTGTTTTTT.

On this clone itself: A junction boundary mismatches the germline segment, possibly from a read error. This CDR3 is also generated by other DNA sequences in the sample. The genes are TRBV5-6 and TRBJ2-7; 7 nucleotides match TRBD2. The CDR3 has 11 residues. CDR1 is SGHDT, CDR2 YYEEEE, per germline. CDR3 in amino acids: CASSLGGEQYF. The CDR3 coding sequence is TGTGCCAGCAGTTTGGGAGGGGAGCAGTACTTC.

The genes are TRBV11-3 and TRBJ1-6, with D maybe TRBD1 (5 bases). This CDR3 is 14 amino acids long. V gave up 1 base and J gave up 7 bases, with 8 bases separating them. Germline values: CDR1 SGHNT, CDR2 YENEEA. Here the CDR3 DNA reads TGTGCCAGCAGCTTAGGGGGGAAAAATTCACCCCTCCACTTT. This sequence encodes CASSLGGKNSPLHF.

The V gene is TRBV5-8, the J gene TRBJ1-5; D gene ambiguous. The V end was cut by 7 bases, the J end by 3 bases, with 8 bases between. The CDR3 covers 12 residues. CDR1 and CDR2 from the germline V gene are SGHTS and YDEGEE. CDR3 protein: CASGGSNQPQHF. CDR3 nucleotides: TGTGCCAGCGGCGGGTCCAATCAGCCCCAGCATTTT.

The rearrangement joins TRBV19 to TRBJ1-6; D uncertain. V was pared by 5 bases and J by 2 bases, with 10 bases between. Germline V gives CDR1 LNHDA, CDR2 SQIVND (reference sequence). The CDR3 covers 15 residues. The CDR3 sequence is CASSSSDAYNSPLHF. CDR3 in DNA: TGTGCCAGTAGTTCCTCTGATGCCTATAATTCACCCCTCCACTTT.

This clone was picked up one time. V is TRBV5-6 and J is TRBJ2-7; D possibly corresponds to TRBD2 (6 bases). This CDR3 spans 13 amino acids. V dropped 0 bases and J dropped 6 bases, with 10 bases sitting between them. Germline values: CDR1 SGHDT, CDR2 YYEEEE. The CDR3 region is CASSLVGGLEQYF. DNA of the CDR3: TGTGCCAGCAGCTTGGTCGGGGGACTCGAGCAGTACTTC.

This chain joins TRBV7-8 and TRBJ1-1; no firm D call. Germline CDR1 and CDR2: SGHVS and FQNEAQ. The CDR3 length is 14 residues. Trimming removed 4 bases from V and 4 bases from J, with 13 bases in between. As DNA, the CDR3 is TGTGCCAGCAGCTCCCCGGAACTACTCACTGAAGCTTTCTTT. Translated, it gives CASSSPELLTEAFF.

This clone was picked up one time. The chain carries TRBV5-1 and TRBJ2-3; 8 nucleotides line up with TRBD1. The CDR3 contains 15 residues. Germline CDR1 and CDR2: SGHRS and YFSETQ. The trim removed 0 bases at V and 4 bases at J, leaving 4 bases unmatched. In DNA, the CDR3 is TGCGCCAGCAGCTTGGCCCGACAGGGGCCAGATACGCAGTATTTT. Amino acid sequence: CASSLARQGPDTQYF.

This rearrangement joins TRBV18 to TRBJ1-1; perhaps TRBD1 as D (6 bases). Germline CDR1 KGHSH, CDR2 LQKENI. The V and J ends lost 2 bases and 3 bases respectively, with 16 bases between them. CDR3 length equals 16 residues. Here the CDR3 reads CASSPRQGQLDTEAFF. CDR3 nucleotides: TGTGCCAGCTCACCAAGGCAGGGGCAGTTGGACACTGAAGCTTTCTTT.

V usage is TRBV28 and J usage is TRBJ2-7, with D maybe TRBD2 (6 bases). The length of the CDR3 is 15 residues. With 4 bases removed from V and 1 base from J, the gap between germline ends came to 14 bases. CDR1 and CDR2 from the germline V gene are MDHEN and SYDVKM. The CDR3 bases are TGTGCCAGCAGTTCCCGGGCCGGAGGGTCCTACGAGCAGTACTTC. Translated: CASSSRAGGSYEQYF.

The J gene is TRBJ1-5, the V gene TRBV5-4, with D maybe TRBD1 (6 bases). Germline lookup yields CDR1 SGHNT and CDR2 YYREEE (reference sequence). V was shortened by 0 bases and J by 4 bases, with 11 bases between the two germline ends. This CDR3 contains 15 residues. CDR3 loop: CASSLGAGANQPQHF. For the CDR3, the DNA is TGTGCCAGCAGCTTGGGTGCGGGGGCTAATCAGCCCCAGCATTTT.

The chain uses TRBV11-2 and TRBJ2-5; TRBD2 matches at 11 bases. The CDR3 covers 17 residues. Germline loops: CDR1 SGHAT, CDR2 FQNNGV. Germline trimming cut 5 bases from V and 5 bases from J; bases unmatched to any gene: 13. CDR3 nucleotides: TGTGCCAGCAGCCGCTCCGGGACTAGCGGCTATGGGGAGACCCAGTACTTC. Translated: CASSRSGTSGYGETQYF.